The 22 T cell receptor beta chains below were found in one sample sequenced in a study of human T cells and chemical hapten exposure. TCRdb itself ran the RACE reads through MiXCR, one entry per CDR3 protein. The table records fewer than 95,000 distinct CDR3 sequences, about 10% of them present only once. Time point specified: patch test 2, 6 weeks after DPC sensitization. Treatment: therapeutic diphenylcyclopropenone sensitization with weekly scalp DPC. The sequencing used whole blood, collected in connection with sensitization to the hapten diphenylcyclopropenone (DPC). These receptor sequences come from a man aged 35-49 years with alopecia areata. Some clones in this sample may be carry-over from other donors' samples.

Of note for this clonotype: The junction departs from the called germline gene at one end, perhaps through a read error. The gene calls are TRBV2 and TRBJ2-3; D is unresolved. Germline lookup yields CDR1 SNHLY and CDR2 FYNNEI. The CDR3 is 14 amino acids. CDR3 protein: CASNEGRLTDTQYF. In DNA form, the CDR3 reads TGTGCCAGCAATGAAGGACGGTTAACAGATACGCAGTATTTT.

This clonotype was seen a handful of times. The V call is TRBV14, the J call TRBJ2-2; 9 positions agree with TRBD1. V shed 2 bases, J shed 6 bases, and the junction held 7 bases outside the gene matches. The CDR3 length is 16 residues. CDR1 is SGHDN and CDR2 is FVKESK in the germline V gene. CDR3 nucleotides: TGTGCCAGCAGCCAACTCTCCGGGACAGGGTCCGGGGAGCTGTTTTTT. As protein: CASSQLSGTGSGELFF.

The V and J genes are TRBV4-3 and TRBJ2-7, with D unclear. The CDR3 is 14 amino acids. Germline V lookup: CDR1 LGHNA, CDR2 YSLEER. The V and J ends lost 0 bases and 3 bases respectively, with 9 bases between them. In DNA form, the CDR3 reads TGCGCCAGCAGCCAAGATAGGGCCAGCTACGAGCAGTACGTC. Protein product: CASSQDRASYEQYV.

The sample holds a few counts of this clonotype. V and J are TRBV28 and TRBJ2-1; D is unresolved. The germline V and J ends were trimmed by 3 bases and 10 bases, with 16 bases remaining between them. Germline V gene sequence: CDR1 MDHEN, CDR2 SYDVKM. This CDR3 contains 14 residues. CDR3 DNA sequence: TGTGCCAGCAGTTTGGATGACGCACGGAACGAGCAGTTCTTC. Its translation: CASSLDDARNEQFF.

This clonotype turned up a few times. The chain joins TRBV7-6 to TRBJ2-1, with TRBD2 matching 13 bases. The CDR3 runs 20 residues. Germline lookup yields CDR1 SGHVS and CDR2 FNYEAQ. J gave up 2 bases and V 4 bases, and 14 bases lay outside the gene matches. The CDR3, as DNA: TGTGCCAGCAGCTCCTTACTACGGACTAGCGGGAGAGACCCCTACAATGAGCAGTTCTTC. Its protein product is CASSSLLRTSGRDPYNEQFF.

This chain uses TRBV6-6 with TRBJ2-5, with 11 bases fitting TRBD2. The CDR3 spans 17 residues. J gave up 5 bases and V 1 base, and 9 bases lay outside the gene matches. The V gene's germline CDR1 is MNHNY and CDR2 SVGAGI (reference sequence). CDR3 loop: CASSYLDSGRAGETQYF. CDR3 in DNA: TGTGCCAGCAGTTACTTGGATAGCGGGAGGGCCGGGGAGACCCAGTACTTC.

CDR3 coding DNA: TGCAGTGCTAGAGATTCAGGGGGCGGTCAGCCCCAGCATTTT. This translates into CSARDSGGGQPQHF. V is TRBV20-1 and J is TRBJ1-5, with 8 positions matching TRBD1. CDR1 DFQATT and CDR2 SNEGSKA come from the germline V gene (reference sequence). After removal of 0 bases from V and 6 bases from J, the junction contained 4 bases not matched to a gene. There are 14 residues in the CDR3.

The V and J genes are TRBV7-2 and TRBJ2-1; no clear D. The CDR3 loop spans 12 amino acids. Germline assignment: CDR1 SGHTA and CDR2 FQGNSA. Deletions cut 3 bases from V and 8 bases from J, with 8 bases between. The CDR3 DNA reads as TGTGCCAGCAGCTTGTTCCCCCATGAGCAGTTCTTC. It yields the protein CASSLFPHEQFF.

This clonotype has a handful of counts. The V and J genes are TRBV6-2 or TRBV6-3 and TRBJ1-3, with no clear D. The V gene's germline CDR1 is MNHEY and CDR2 SVGEGT. V lost 6 bases and J lost 0, with 3 bases in between. The CDR3 runs to 12 residues. CDR3 sequence reads: CASRLSGNTIYF. CDR3 in DNA: TGTGCCAGCAGGCTCTCTGGAAACACCATATATTTT.

This chain links TRBV24-1 with TRBJ2-3; D could derive from TRBD1 or TRBD2 (5 bases each). Germline CDR1 and CDR2: KGHDR and SFDVKD. This CDR3 is 16 amino acids long. With 9 bases removed from V and 2 bases from J, the gap between germline ends came to 20 bases. This CDR3 reads CATGGRSGELTDTQYF. The CDR3 bases are TGTGCCACCGGGGGAAGGAGCGGCGAACTCACAGATACGCAGTATTTT.

The chain is built from TRBV19 and TRBJ2-4, with D maybe TRBD1 (5 bases). This CDR3 spans 13 amino acids. V shed 2 bases and J shed 9 bases, with 11 bases lying between them. The germline CDR1 and CDR2 sequences are LNHDA and SQIVND (reference sequence). The CDR3 DNA reads TGTGCCAGTAGTATACGGACAAACGGCATTCAGTACTTC. Encoded protein: CASSIRTNGIQYF.

This clonotype came up once. No conserved phenylalanine or tryptophan is present at the end of the CDR3, so a read error is the likely explanation. V and J are TRBV6-5 and TRBJ2-7, with TRBD1 as a possible D gene (6 bases). This CDR3 comprises 15 residues. Per the germline V gene, CDR1 is MNHEY and CDR2 is SVGAGI. V was pared by 6 bases and J by 2 bases, with 17 bases between. CDR3 amino acids: CASRPPPGQTYEQYL. Written as DNA, the CDR3 is TGTGCCAGCAGACCACCGCCAGGACAGACCTACGAGCAGTACTTG.

The chain is built from TRBV7-2 and TRBJ2-5; 15 bases map to TRBD2. The CDR3 has 16 residues. V gave up 5 bases and J gave up 4 bases; unmatched junction bases: 5. Germline V gene data show CDR1 as SGHTA and CDR2 as FQGNSA. The CDR3 DNA follows: TGTGCCAGCAGCAAGTGGACTAGCGGGAGGGTAGAGACCCAGTACTTC. Amino acids: CASSKWTSGRVETQYF.

This clonotype has only a few counts. The rearrangement uses TRBV5-8 and TRBJ1-5; D remains unclear. Germline V lookup: CDR1 SGHTS, CDR2 YDEGEE. Trimming stripped 1 base from V and 0 bases from J, with 8 bases between. The CDR3 runs to 15 residues. The CDR3, as DNA: TGTGCCAGCAGCTTGTACGGGTATAGCAATCAGCCCCAGCATTTT. Encoded protein: CASSLYGYSNQPQHF.

The table lists this clonotype with a few counts. The rearrangement links TRBV7-8 to TRBJ2-4, with unresolved D. The CDR3 sequence is 15 residues long. The germline CDR1 and CDR2 sequences are SGHVS and FQNEAQ. V lost 1 base to trimming and J lost 2 bases, with 9 bases between them. CDR3: CASSLEQYSKNIQYF. CDR3 sequence (DNA): TGTGCCAGCAGCTTAGAACAGTATTCCAAAAACATTCAGTACTTC.

This clonotype was recorded at least ten times. V and J are TRBV6-1 and TRBJ1-4, with 8 bases identical to TRBD1. Germline V gene data show CDR1 as MNHNS and CDR2 as SASEGT. The CDR3 consists of 16 residues. V trimming: 7 bases; J trimming: 4 bases; junction bases outside the gene matches: 11. The CDR3 reads CASIWTGKTLNEKLFF. In DNA form, the CDR3 reads TGTGCCAGCATTTGGACAGGGAAAACCCTTAATGAAAAACTGTTTTTT.

This clonotype has at least ten counts. This chain joins TRBV28 and TRBJ2-4; D may be TRBD1 (6 bases). V was cut by 3 bases and J by 6 bases, with 6 bases left in between. Germline V CDR1 and CDR2: MDHEN, SYDVKM. The CDR3 is 12 residues long. CDR3 nucleotides: TGTGCCAGCAGTTTGACAGGAAACATTCAGTACTTC. Amino acids: CASSLTGNIQYF.

This clonotype was counted a few times. For the CDR3, the DNA is TGTGCCAGTAAAGCGGGAGGGCCGGATGAGCAGTTCTTC. Its translation: CASKAGGPDEQFF. The chain links TRBV19 to TRBJ2-1; TRBD2 agrees at 10 bases. V trimming: 7 bases; J trimming: 8 bases; junction bases outside the gene matches: 5. The CDR3 length is 13 residues. In germline, CDR1 is LNHDA, CDR2 SQIVND (reference sequence).

This chain uses TRBV20-1 with TRBJ1-5; D remains unclear. Per the germline V gene, CDR1 is DFQATT and CDR2 is SNEGSKA (reference sequence). The CDR3 length is 13 residues. Deletions cut 0 bases from V and 9 bases from J, with 12 bases between. Here the CDR3 reads CSARDREGRPQHF. The CDR3, as DNA: TGCAGTGCTAGAGATCGTGAAGGGCGGCCCCAGCATTTT.

The genes are TRBV29-1 and TRBJ2-2; 10 bases are a match to TRBD2. V lost 5 bases to trimming and J lost 3 bases; unmatched junction nucleotides: 6. CDR1 SQVTM and CDR2 ANQGSEA come from the germline V gene. This CDR3 region has 15 residues. CDR3 amino acids: CSVLTSGTYTGELFF. CDR3 bases: TGCAGCGTTCTTACTAGCGGGACTTACACCGGGGAGCTGTTTTTT.

This chain uses TRBV25-1 with TRBJ2-1, with D possibly being TRBD1 or TRBD2 (5 bases each). Trimming removed 8 bases at V and 6 bases at J, with 11 bases between. The CDR3 consists of 12 residues. The germline CDR1 and CDR2 sequences are MGHDK and SYGVNS. In nucleotides, the CDR3 is TGTGCCAGCCTGGGACCCCGCAATGAGCAGTTCTTC. Its translation: CASLGPRNEQFF. Full variable domain (missing parts from reference TRBV25-1 and TRBJ2-1): EADIYQTPRYLVIGTGKKITLECSQTMGHDKMYWYQQDPGMELHLIHYSYGVNSTEKGDLSSESTVSRIRTEHFPLTLESARPSHTSQYLCASLGPRNEQFFGPGTRLTVL.

This chain joins TRBV20-1 and TRBJ2-3, with D perhaps TRBD2 (5 bases). Between the trimmed V and J ends, which lost 3 bases and 3 bases, there was a span of 19 bases. The germline V gene encodes CDR1 DFQATT and CDR2 SNEGSKA (reference sequence). This CDR3 region has 16 residues. The CDR3 reads CSASPGGSAATDTQYF. The CDR3 DNA sequence: TGCAGTGCTAGCCCAGGTGGTAGCGCGGCAACAGATACGCAGTATTTT.